This T cell receptor (beta chain) was obtained from a study of shared clonotypes between healthy human individuals. The assay was immunoSEQ multiplex PCR, and TCRdb's table has in-frame clones only and misses some. Of approximately 350,000 clones listed, about 96% are singletons. This CDR3 comprises 14 residues. V was trimmed by 5 bases and J by 6 bases, leaving 15 bases between them. Germline CDR1 and CDR2: SGHNT and YYREEE (reference sequence). This clonotype originated in a man aged 30 to 45 in good health. J is TRBJ1-5 and V is TRBV5-4; maybe TRBD1 (6 bases). Sequencing was done on a sample of memory CD8+ T cells sorted from blood. Subset described: CD45RO+ cells pooled with CCR7-negative TemRA cells. The CDR3 is CASSLQGSRQPQHF. The CDR3 bases are TGTGCCAGCAGTTTACAGGGTTCGCGTCAGCCCCAGCATTTT.